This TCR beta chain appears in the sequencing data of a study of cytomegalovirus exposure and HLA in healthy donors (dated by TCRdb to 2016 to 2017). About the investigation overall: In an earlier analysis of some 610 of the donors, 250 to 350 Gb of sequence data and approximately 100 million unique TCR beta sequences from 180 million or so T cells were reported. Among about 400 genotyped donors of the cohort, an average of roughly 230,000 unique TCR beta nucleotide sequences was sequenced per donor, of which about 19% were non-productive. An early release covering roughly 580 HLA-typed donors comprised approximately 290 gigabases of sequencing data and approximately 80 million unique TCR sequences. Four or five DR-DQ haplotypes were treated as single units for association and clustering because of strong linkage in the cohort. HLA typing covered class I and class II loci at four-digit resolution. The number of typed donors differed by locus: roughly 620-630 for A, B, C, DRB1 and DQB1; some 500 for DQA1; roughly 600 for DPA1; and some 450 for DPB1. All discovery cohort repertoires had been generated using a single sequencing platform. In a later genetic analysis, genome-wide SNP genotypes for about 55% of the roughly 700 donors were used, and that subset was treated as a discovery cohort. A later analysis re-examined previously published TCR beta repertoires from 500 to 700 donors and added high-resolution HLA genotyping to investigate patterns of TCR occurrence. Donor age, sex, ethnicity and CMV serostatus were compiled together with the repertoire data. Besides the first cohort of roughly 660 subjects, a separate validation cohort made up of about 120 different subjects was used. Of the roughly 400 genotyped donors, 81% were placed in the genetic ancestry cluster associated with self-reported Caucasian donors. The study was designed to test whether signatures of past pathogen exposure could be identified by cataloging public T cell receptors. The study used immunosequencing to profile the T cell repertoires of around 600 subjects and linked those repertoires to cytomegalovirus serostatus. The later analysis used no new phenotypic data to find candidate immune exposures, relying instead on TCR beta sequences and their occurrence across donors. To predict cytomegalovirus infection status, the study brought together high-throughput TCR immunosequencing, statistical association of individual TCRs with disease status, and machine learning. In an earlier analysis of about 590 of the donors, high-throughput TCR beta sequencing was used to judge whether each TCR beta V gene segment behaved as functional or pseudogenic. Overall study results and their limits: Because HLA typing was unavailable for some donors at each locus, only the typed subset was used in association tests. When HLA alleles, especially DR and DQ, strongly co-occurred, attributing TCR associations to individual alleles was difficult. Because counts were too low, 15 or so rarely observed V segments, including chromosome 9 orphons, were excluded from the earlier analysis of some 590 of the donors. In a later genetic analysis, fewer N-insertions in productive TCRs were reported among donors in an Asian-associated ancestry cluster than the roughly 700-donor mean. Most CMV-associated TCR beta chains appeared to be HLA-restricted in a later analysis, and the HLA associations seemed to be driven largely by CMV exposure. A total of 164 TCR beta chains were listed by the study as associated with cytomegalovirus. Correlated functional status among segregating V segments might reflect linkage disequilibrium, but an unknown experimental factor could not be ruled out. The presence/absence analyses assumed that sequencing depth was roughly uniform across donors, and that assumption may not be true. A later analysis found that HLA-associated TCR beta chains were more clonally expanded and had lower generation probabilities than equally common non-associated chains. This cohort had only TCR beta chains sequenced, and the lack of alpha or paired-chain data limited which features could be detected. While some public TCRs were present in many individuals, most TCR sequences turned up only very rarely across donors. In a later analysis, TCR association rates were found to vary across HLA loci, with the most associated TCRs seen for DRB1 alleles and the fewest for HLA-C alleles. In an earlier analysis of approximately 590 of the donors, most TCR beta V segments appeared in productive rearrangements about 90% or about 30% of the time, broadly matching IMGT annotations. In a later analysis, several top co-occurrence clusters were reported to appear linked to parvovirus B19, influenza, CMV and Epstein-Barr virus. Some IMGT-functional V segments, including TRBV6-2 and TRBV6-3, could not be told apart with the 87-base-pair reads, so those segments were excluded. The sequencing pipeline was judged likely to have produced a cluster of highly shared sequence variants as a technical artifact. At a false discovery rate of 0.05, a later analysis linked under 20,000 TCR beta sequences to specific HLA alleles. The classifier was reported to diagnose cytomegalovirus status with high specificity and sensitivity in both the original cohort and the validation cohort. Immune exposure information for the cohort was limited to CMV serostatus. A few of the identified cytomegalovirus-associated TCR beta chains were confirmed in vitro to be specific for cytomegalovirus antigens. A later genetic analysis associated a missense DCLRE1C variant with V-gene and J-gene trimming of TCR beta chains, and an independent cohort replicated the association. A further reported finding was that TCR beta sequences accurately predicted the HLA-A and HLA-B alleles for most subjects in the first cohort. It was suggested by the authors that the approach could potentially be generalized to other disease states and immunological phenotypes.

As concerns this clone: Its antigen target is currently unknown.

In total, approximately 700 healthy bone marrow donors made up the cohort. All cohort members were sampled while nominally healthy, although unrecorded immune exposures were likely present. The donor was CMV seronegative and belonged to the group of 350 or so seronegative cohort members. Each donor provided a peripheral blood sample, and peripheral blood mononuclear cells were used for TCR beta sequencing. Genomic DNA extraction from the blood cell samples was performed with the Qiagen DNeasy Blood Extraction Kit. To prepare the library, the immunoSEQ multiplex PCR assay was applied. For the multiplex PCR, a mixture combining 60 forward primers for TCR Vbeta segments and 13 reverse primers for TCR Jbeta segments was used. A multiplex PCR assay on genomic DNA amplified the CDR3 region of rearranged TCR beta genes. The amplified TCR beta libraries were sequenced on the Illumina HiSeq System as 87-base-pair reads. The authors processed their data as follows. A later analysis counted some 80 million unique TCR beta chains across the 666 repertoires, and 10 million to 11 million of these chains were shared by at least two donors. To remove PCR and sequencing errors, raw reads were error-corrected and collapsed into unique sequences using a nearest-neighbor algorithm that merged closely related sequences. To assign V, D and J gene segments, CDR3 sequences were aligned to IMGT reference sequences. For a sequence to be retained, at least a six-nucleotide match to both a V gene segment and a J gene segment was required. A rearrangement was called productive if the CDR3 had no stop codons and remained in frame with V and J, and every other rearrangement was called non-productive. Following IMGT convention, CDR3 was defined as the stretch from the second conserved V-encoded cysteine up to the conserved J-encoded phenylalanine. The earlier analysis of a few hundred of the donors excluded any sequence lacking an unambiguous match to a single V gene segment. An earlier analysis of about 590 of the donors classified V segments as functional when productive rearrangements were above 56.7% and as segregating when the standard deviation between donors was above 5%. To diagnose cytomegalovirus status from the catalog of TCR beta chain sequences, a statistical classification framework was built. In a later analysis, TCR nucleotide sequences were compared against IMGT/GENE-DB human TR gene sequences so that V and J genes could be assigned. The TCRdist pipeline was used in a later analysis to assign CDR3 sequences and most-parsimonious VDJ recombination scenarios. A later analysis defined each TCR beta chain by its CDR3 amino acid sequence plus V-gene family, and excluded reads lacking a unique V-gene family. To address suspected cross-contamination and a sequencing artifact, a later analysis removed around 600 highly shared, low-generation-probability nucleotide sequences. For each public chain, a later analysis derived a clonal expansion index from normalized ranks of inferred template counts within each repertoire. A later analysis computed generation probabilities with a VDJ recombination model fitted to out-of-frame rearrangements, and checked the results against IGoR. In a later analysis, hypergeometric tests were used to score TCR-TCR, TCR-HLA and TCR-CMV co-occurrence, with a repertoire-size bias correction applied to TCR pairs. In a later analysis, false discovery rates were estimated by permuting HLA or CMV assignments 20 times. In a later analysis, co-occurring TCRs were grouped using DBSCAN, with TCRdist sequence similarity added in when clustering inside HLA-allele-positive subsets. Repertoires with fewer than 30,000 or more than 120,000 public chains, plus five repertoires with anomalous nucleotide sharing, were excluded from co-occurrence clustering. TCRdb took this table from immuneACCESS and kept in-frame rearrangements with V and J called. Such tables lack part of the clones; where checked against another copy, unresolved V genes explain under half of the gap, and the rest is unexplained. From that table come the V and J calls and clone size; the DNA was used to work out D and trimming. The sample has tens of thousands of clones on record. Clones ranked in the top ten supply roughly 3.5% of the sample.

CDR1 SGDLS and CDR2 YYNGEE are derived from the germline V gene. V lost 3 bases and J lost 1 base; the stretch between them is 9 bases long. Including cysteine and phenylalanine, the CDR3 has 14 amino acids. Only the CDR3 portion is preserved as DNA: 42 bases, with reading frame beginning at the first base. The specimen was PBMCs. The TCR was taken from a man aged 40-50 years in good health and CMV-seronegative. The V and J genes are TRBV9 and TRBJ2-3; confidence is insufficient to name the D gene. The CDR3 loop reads CASSATRGTDTQYF. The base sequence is TGTGCCAGCAGCGCAACCCGGGGCACAGATACGCAGTATTTT.